The 30 T cell receptor beta chains reported below all come from one sample, sequenced in a study of Ad26.COV2.S vaccination and SARS-CoV-2 variants. Here immunoSEQ multiplex PCR was the method, and the copy in TCRdb shows in-frame clones only, minus some. The sample carries about 440,000 clones, around 85% recorded once. The treatment is: roughly 20 received Ad26.COV2.S at low or high dose, single or two shots; roughly five received placebo; per-sample allocation not given. Sampling was done on day 63 after the first vaccine or placebo injection. Source: peripheral blood, taken in a trial of Ad26.COV2.S vaccine versus placebo. The receptors here all came from a person between 18 and 65 years old who received the Ad26.COV2.S COVID-19 vaccine or a placebo.

In its sample, this clone was seen once. V usage is TRBV4-3 and J usage is TRBJ2-1, with 14 bases lining up with TRBD2. The CDR3 is made up of 15 amino acids. The trim removed 3 bases at V and 10 bases at J, leaving 5 bases unmatched. Germline V gene data show CDR1 as LGHNA and CDR2 as YSLEER. The CDR3 region has the DNA TGCGCCAGCAGCCAGGGACTAGCGGGAGCTAGGGAGCAGTTCTTC. Amino acid sequence: CASSQGLAGAREQFF.

The chain couples TRBV28 to TRBJ2-2; D is uncertain. The V end was cut by 6 bases, the J end by 4 bases, with 6 bases between. CDR1 is MDHEN, CDR2 SYDVKM, per germline. The length of the CDR3 is 12 residues. DNA for the CDR3: TGTGCCAGCAGCACATTCACCGGGGAGCTGTTTTTT. Its protein product is CASSTFTGELFF.

The gene calls are TRBV28 and TRBJ1-1; weak D call: TRBD1 (5 bases). The CDR3 is 15 amino acids. The V end lost 3 bases, the J end lost 1 base, and 12 bases lay between the germline ends. Germline V gives CDR1 MDHEN, CDR2 SYDVKM. DNA for the CDR3: TGTGCCAGCAGTTTCGTGGGGCTTACGAACACTGAAGCTTTCTTT. It is translated as CASSFVGLTNTEAFF.

V is TRBV28 and J is TRBJ2-5; perhaps TRBD2 as D (5 bases). The germline gives CDR1 MDHEN, CDR2 SYDVKM. V lost 6 bases to trimming and J lost 6 bases, with 17 bases between them. The CDR3 runs to 14 residues. The CDR3 here is CASSTLGGSKTQYF. The CDR3 DNA follows: TGTGCCAGCAGCACTCTAGGCGGGTCGAAGACCCAGTACTTC. Using reference TRBV28 and TRBJ2-5 for the parts outside the CDR3, the full variable domain is DVKVTQSSRYLVKRTGEKVFLECVQDMDHENMFWYRQDPGLGLRLIYFSYDVKMKEKGDIPEGYSVSREKKERFSLILESASTNQTSMYLCASSTLGGSKTQYFGPGTRLLVL.

The CDR3 protein is CASSFGPHYEQYF. CDR3 DNA: TGTGCCAGCAGCTTCGGCCCTCACTACGAGCAGTACTTC. V is TRBV11-3 and J is TRBJ2-7; D gene unclear. Trimming took 3 bases from V and 3 from J, leaving 9 bases between them. The CDR3 contains 13 residues. CDR1 and CDR2 (germline): SGHNT, YENEEA.

The chain has TRBV7-2 and TRBJ2-3; D possibly corresponds to TRBD2 (5 bases). The CDR3 is 15 residues long. The ends were cut back, 1 base at V and 6 bases at J, with 14 bases in the middle. Germline CDR1 reads SGHTA; CDR2 reads FQGNSA. Here the CDR3 DNA reads TGTGCCAGCAGCTTAGGCCCGACTATCTTCGATACGCAGTATTTT. Protein product: CASSLGPTIFDTQYF.

V usage is TRBV5-5 and J usage is TRBJ1-5; the D gene is possibly TRBD1 (6 bases). In germline, CDR1 is SGHKS, CDR2 YYEKEE (reference sequence). Trimming cost V 4 bases and J 4 bases, with 18 bases left between them. The CDR3 length is 16 residues. The CDR3 DNA reads as TGTGCCAGCAGCCTCAGGGTAGGGGGATTTAATCAGCCCCAGCATTTT. Translating it yields CASSLRVGGFNQPQHF.

The chain employs TRBV15 and TRBJ1-2, with D possibly being TRBD1 (5 bases). The CDR3 totals 14 residues. The V end lost 1 base, the J end lost 6 bases, and 12 bases lay between the germline ends. Germline V lookup: CDR1 LNHNV, CDR2 YYDKDF (reference sequence). The CDR3 nucleotides read TGTGCCACCAGCAGAGTTGGGACTGATGATGGCTACACCTTC. Translation: CATSRVGTDDGYTF.

In its sample, this clone was seen a few times. The rearrangement uses TRBV6-4 and TRBJ1-6; possible D gene TRBD1, 6 bases. Germline CDR1 and CDR2: MRHNA and SNTAGT. V dropped 3 bases and J dropped 7 bases, with 10 bases sitting between them. This CDR3 contains 14 residues. The CDR3 region is CASSEAGQNSPLHF. CDR3 coding DNA: TGTGCCAGCAGTGAGGCGGGACAAAATTCACCCCTCCACTTT.

The gene calls are TRBV4-3 and TRBJ2-7; D is uncertain. The CDR3 is made up of 16 amino acids. With 0 bases removed from V and 3 bases from J, the gap between germline ends came to 15 bases. In germline, CDR1 is LGHNA, CDR2 YSLEER. The CDR3 DNA sequence: TGCGCCAGCAGCCAAGATTATACCGGCGCCCACTACGAGCAGTACTTC. Amino acids: CASSQDYTGAHYEQYF.

This chain connects TRBV11-1 to TRBJ2-1, with 7 positions matching TRBD2. The germline V gene has CDR1 SGHAT and CDR2 FQDESV (reference sequence). CDR3 length equals 15 residues. Trimming took 0 bases from V and 7 from J; bases not matched to a gene: 6. The CDR3: CASSLAGGPLNEQFF. DNA for the CDR3: TGTGCCAGCAGCTTAGCGGGAGGGCCTTTGAATGAGCAGTTCTTC.

V gene TRBV5-1 combines with J gene TRBJ1-2, with 9 bases lining up with TRBD1. The CDR3 runs to 13 residues. The germline gives CDR1 SGHRS, CDR2 YFSETQ. V shed 4 bases and J 8 bases; nucleotides not matched to a gene: 6. The CDR3 DNA reads TGCGCCAGCAGCATACGGACAGGGGAAGGCTACACCTTC. It yields the protein CASSIRTGEGYTF.

The V call is TRBV30, the J call TRBJ1-6; 8 nucleotides align to TRBD1. In germline, CDR1 is GTSNPN, CDR2 SVGIG (reference sequence). With 2 bases clipped from V and 7 bases from J, the junction kept 7 bases outside the gene matches. The CDR3 totals 15 residues. The CDR3 here is CAWSRRDRINSPLHF. The CDR3 bases are TGTGCCTGGAGTAGGCGGGACAGGATAAATTCACCCCTCCACTTT.

CDR3: CASSPARGNHYGYTF. CDR3 in DNA: TGTGCCAGCAGTCCTGCTAGGGGGAATCACTATGGCTACACCTTC. The J gene is TRBJ1-2, the V gene TRBV28; D perhaps matches TRBD1 (6 bases). Trimming stripped 5 bases from V and 3 bases from J, with 16 bases between. Germline V gives CDR1 MDHEN, CDR2 SYDVKM. CDR3 length equals 15 residues.

V and J are TRBV7-3 and TRBJ2-1; 9 bases fit TRBD1. V was clipped by 5 bases and J by 7 bases; unmatched bases: 21. The V gene's germline CDR1 is SGHTA and CDR2 FQGTGA. This CDR3 spans 19 amino acids. DNA for the CDR3: TGTGCCAGCAGCCCTGCCGCAATTACCGGGACAGGGATAAGAAATGAGCAGTTCTTC. Its translation: CASSPAAITGTGIRNEQFF.

This chain links TRBV12-5 with TRBJ2-3; D remains ambiguous. The CDR3 runs to 13 residues. V lost 5 bases and J 2 bases, leaving 8 bases between the germline ends. Germline V gene lookup returns CDR1 LGHNT and CDR2 FRNRAP. CDR3 sequence reads: CASGGNTTDTQYF. The CDR3 coding sequence is TGTGCTAGTGGTGGGAACACCACAGATACGCAGTATTTT.

The chain recombines TRBV6-2 or TRBV6-3 with TRBJ1-5; no clear D gene. Germline assignment: CDR1 MNHEY and CDR2 SVGEGT. This CDR3 comprises 14 residues. V lost 5 bases to trimming and J lost 5 bases, with 13 bases between them. The CDR3 is CASSHMNTDQPQHF. The DNA of the CDR3 is TGTGCCAGCAGTCACATGAACACCGATCAGCCCCAGCATTTT.

This chain links TRBV4-2 with TRBJ2-2, with 7 bases fitting TRBD2. The J segment lost 1 base and the V segment lost 7 bases, leaving 6 bases of the junction unmatched. This CDR3 spans 15 amino acids. Germline V gene lookup returns CDR1 LGHNA and CDR2 YNFKEQ. As DNA, the CDR3 is TGTGCCAGCACGAGCGGGACCCAGAACACCGGGGAGCTGTTTTTT. It yields the protein CASTSGTQNTGELFF.

This chain joins TRBV27 and TRBJ2-7; D is uncertain. Germline CDR1 is MNHEY and CDR2 is SMNVEV (reference sequence). Trimming took off 10 bases at V and 2 bases at J, with 3 bases between the two ends. The length of the CDR3 is 9 residues. This CDR3 reads CATAYEQYF. In DNA form, the CDR3 reads TGTGCCACCGCCTACGAGCAGTACTTC.

The chain employs TRBV6-5 and TRBJ2-7, with 9 bases that match TRBD1. The V gene's germline CDR1 is MNHEY and CDR2 SVGAGI. J was trimmed by 3 bases and V by 8 bases; bases with no gene match: 11. This CDR3 is built from 15 residues. CDR3 residues: CASWVGTGRFYEQYF. As DNA, the CDR3 is TGTGCCAGCTGGGTCGGGACAGGGAGATTCTACGAGCAGTACTTC.

V gene TRBV19 combines with J gene TRBJ2-6, with D possibly being TRBD1 (5 bases). Trimming took off 11 bases at V and 0 bases at J, with 11 bases between the two ends. The CDR3 consists of 14 residues. Germline V gene lookup returns CDR1 LNHDA and CDR2 SQIVND (reference sequence). CDR3 sequence (DNA): TGTGCCTGTAAAAGGGGCTCTGGGGCCAACGTCCTGACTTTC. Protein sequence: CACKRGSGANVLTF.

This clone was counted only a few times. The chain is built from TRBV27 and TRBJ2-1; no reliable D call. Germline V lookup: CDR1 MNHEY, CDR2 SMNVEV (reference sequence). The CDR3 is made up of 15 amino acids. Trimming took 5 bases from V and 0 from J, leaving 11 bases between them. CDR3: CASSVTSSSYNEQFF. The CDR3 DNA reads as TGTGCCAGCAGTGTAACCTCGAGCTCCTACAATGAGCAGTTCTTC.

This rearrangement joins TRBV7-2 to TRBJ2-3, with a tentative D call TRBD2 (6 bases). Germline CDR1 is SGHTA and CDR2 is FQGNSA. The V end was cut by 5 bases, the J end by 9 bases, with 15 bases between. The CDR3 contains 13 residues. CDR3 coding DNA: TGTGCCAGCAGCCGGGGCTCGGGACTCACGCAGTATTTT. This encodes CASSRGSGLTQYF.

The chain carries TRBV23-1 and TRBJ1-1; 7 bases map to TRBD1. TRBV23-1 counts as an open reading frame of uncertain function. The CDR3 is 15 residues long. Unmatched junction bases numbered 11, after V lost 7 bases and J lost 3 bases. CDR3 protein: CASIHRTGWDTEAFF. In DNA, the CDR3 is TGCGCCAGCATTCACCGGACAGGCTGGGACACTGAAGCTTTCTTT.

To note about this clone: Additional DNA sequences in this sample encode the identical CDR3. The chain recombines TRBV6-5 with TRBJ2-7; TRBD2 is a possible D gene (6 bases). V shed 0 bases and J shed 3 bases, with 12 bases lying between them. The CDR3 sequence is 15 residues long. Germline V CDR1 and CDR2: MNHEY, SVGAGI. CDR3 sequence: CASSYSRDSVYEQYF. The CDR3 DNA reads as TGTGCCAGCAGTTACTCCCGGGACTCAGTCTACGAGCAGTACTTC.

This sequence joins TRBV30 and TRBJ2-7, with D unclear. The germline CDR1 and CDR2 sequences are GTSNPN and SVGIG (reference sequence). The V end was cut by 1 base, the J end by 6 bases, with 4 bases between. The length of the CDR3 is 10 residues. CDR3 loop: CAWSATEQYF. The DNA for the CDR3 is TGTGCCTGGAGTGCAACCGAGCAGTACTTC.

This clone was seen a handful of times. This sequence joins TRBV27 and TRBJ1-2; D is unclear. CDR3 length equals 14 residues. Germline CDR1 and CDR2: MNHEY and SMNVEV (reference sequence). V gave up 5 bases and J gave up 4 bases, with 14 bases separating them. DNA of the CDR3: TGTGCCAGCAGTGAGGGTGTCGGTCCCTATGGCTACACCTTC. Translated, it gives CASSEGVGPYGYTF.

J is TRBJ1-1 and V is TRBV28; 7 positions match TRBD1. Germline CDR1 and CDR2: MDHEN and SYDVKM. Germline trimming cut 8 bases from V and 4 bases from J; bases unmatched to any gene: 4. This CDR3 spans 12 amino acids. The CDR3 bases are TGTGCCAGCGGACAGGACGTCACTGAAGCTTTCTTT. Translating gives CASGQDVTEAFF. The full variable domain, in which reference TRBV28 and TRBJ1-1 provide the parts outside the CDR3, is DVKVTQSSRYLVKRTGEKVFLECVQDMDHENMFWYRQDPGLGLRLIYFSYDVKMKEKGDIPEGYSVSREKKERFSLILESASTNQTSMYLCASGQDVTEAFFGQGTRLTVV.

The chain links TRBV28 to TRBJ2-1; 8 bases line up with TRBD2. This CDR3 comprises 15 residues. The germline gives CDR1 MDHEN, CDR2 SYDVKM. Trimming removed 6 bases from V and 6 bases from J; junction bases left unmatched: 10. CDR3 DNA: TGTGCCAGCAGGAAAGAAGGACTAGCTTCCAATGAGCAGTTCTTC. Its translation: CASRKEGLASNEQFF.

The chain links TRBV5-1 to TRBJ2-3; D ambiguous. The CDR3 contains 16 residues. CDR1 is SGHRS and CDR2 is YFSETQ in the germline V gene. V lost 0 bases, J lost 3 bases, and 14 bases lay in between. CDR3 region: CASSLGSSLLTDTQYF. DNA of the CDR3: TGCGCCAGCAGCTTGGGGTCTTCCCTTTTAACAGATACGCAGTATTTT.